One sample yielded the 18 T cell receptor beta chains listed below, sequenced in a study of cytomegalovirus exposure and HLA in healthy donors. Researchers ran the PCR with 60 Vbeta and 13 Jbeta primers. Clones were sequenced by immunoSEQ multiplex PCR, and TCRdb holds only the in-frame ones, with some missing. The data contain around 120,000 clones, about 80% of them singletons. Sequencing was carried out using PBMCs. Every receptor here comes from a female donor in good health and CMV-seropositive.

The DNA for the CDR3 is TGTGCCAGCGCCTCCGGGACTAGGGACACCGGGGAGCTGTTTTTT. It codes for CASASGTRDTGELFF. The rearrangement joins TRBV6-5 to TRBJ2-2, with 8 nucleotides matching TRBD2. Germline values: CDR1 MNHEY, CDR2 SVGAGI. The CDR3 has 15 residues. The junction had 8 bases not matched to a gene; V was cut back by 8 bases and J by 3 bases.

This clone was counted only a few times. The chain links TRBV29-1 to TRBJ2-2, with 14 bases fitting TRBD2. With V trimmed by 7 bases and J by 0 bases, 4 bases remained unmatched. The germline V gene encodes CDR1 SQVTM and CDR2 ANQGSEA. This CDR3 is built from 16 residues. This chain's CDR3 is CSAGLAGGSNTGELFF. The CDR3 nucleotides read TGCAGCGCCGGACTAGCGGGAGGCTCGAACACCGGGGAGCTGTTTTTT.

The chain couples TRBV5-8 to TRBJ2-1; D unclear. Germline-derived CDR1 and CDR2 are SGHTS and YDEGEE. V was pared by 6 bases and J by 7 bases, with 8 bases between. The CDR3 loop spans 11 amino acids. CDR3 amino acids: CASNIANEQFF. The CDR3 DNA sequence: TGTGCCAGCAACATAGCAAATGAGCAGTTCTTC.

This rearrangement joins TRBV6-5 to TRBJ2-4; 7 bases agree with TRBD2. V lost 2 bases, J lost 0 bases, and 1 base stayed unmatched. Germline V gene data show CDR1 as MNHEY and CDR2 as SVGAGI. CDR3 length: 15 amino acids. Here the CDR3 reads CASSYRGEAKNIQYF. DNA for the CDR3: TGTGCCAGCAGTTACCGGGGGGAAGCCAAAAACATTCAGTACTTC.

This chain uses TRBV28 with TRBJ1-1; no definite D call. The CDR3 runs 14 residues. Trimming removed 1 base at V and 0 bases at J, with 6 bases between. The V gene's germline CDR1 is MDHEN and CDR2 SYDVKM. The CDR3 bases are TGTGCCAGCAGTTTATTTAACATGAACACTGAAGCTTTCTTT. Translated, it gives CASSLFNMNTEAFF.

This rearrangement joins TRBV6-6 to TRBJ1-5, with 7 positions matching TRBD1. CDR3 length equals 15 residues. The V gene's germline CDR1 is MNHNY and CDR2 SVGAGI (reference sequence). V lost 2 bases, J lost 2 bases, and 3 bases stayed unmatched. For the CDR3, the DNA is TGTGCCAGCAGTTACGGGCAGGGGGGCAATCAGCCCCAGCATTTT. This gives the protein CASSYGQGGNQPQHF.

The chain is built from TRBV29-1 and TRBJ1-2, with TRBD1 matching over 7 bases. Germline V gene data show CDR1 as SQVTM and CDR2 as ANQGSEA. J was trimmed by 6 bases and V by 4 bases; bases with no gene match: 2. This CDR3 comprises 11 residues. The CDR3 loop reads CSVGQGNGYTF. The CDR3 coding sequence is TGCAGCGTTGGACAGGGTAATGGCTACACCTTC. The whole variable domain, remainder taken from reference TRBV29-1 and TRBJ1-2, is SAVISQKPSRDICQRGTSLTIQCQVDSQVTMMFWYRQQPGQSLTLIATANQGSEATYESGFVIDKFPISRPNLTFSTLTVSNMSPEDSSIYLCSVGQGNGYTFGSGTRLTVV.

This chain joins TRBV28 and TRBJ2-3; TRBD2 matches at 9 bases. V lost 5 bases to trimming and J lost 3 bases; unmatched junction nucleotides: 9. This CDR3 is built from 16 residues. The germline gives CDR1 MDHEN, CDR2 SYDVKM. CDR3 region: CASSETSGRGTDTQYF. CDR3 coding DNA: TGTGCCAGCAGTGAGACTAGCGGAAGGGGGACAGATACGCAGTATTTT.

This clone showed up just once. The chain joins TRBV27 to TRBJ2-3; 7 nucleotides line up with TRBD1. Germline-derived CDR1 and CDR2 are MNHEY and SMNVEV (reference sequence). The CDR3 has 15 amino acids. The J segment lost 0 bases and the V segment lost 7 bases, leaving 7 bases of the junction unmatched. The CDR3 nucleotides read TGTGCCAGCAAGCTACGGGGACAGAGCACAGATACGCAGTATTTT. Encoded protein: CASKLRGQSTDTQYF.

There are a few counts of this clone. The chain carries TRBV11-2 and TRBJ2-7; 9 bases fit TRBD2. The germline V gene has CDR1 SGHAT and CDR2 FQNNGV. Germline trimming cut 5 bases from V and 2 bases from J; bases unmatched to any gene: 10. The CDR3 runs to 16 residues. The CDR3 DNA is TGTGCCAGCAGCCCATCTCCAGCGGGAGGACCCTACGAGCAGTACTTC. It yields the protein CASSPSPAGGPYEQYF.

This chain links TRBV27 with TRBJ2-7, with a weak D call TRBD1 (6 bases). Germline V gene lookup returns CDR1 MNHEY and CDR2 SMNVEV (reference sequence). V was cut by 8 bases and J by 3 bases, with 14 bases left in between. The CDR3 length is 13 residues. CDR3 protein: CASFDRNSYEQYF. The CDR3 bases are TGTGCCAGCTTCGACAGGAACAGCTACGAGCAGTACTTC.

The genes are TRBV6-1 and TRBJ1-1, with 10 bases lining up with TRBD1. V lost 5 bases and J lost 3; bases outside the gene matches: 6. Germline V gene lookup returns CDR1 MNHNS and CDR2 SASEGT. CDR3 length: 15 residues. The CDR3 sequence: CASSWDRGVDTEAFF. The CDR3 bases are TGTGCCAGCAGTTGGGACAGGGGTGTTGACACTGAAGCTTTCTTT.

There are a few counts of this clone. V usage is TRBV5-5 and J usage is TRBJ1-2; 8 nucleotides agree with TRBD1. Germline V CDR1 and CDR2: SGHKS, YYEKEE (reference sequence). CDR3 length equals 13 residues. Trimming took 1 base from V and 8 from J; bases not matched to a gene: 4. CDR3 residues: CASSLWGQVGYTF. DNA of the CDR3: TGTGCCAGCAGCTTGTGGGGACAGGTGGGCTACACCTTC.

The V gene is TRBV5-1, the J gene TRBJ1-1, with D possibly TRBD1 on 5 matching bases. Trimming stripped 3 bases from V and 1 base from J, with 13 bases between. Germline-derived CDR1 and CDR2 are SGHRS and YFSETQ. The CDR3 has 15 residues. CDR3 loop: CASSSAPTANTEAFF. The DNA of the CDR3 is TGCGCCAGCAGCTCCGCACCGACAGCGAACACTGAAGCTTTCTTT.

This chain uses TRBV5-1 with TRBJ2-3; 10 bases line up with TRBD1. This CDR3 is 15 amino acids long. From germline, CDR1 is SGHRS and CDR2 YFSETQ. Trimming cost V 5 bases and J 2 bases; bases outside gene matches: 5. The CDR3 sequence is CASRPGTGATDTQYF. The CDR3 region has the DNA TGCGCCAGCAGGCCCGGGACAGGGGCCACAGATACGCAGTATTTT.

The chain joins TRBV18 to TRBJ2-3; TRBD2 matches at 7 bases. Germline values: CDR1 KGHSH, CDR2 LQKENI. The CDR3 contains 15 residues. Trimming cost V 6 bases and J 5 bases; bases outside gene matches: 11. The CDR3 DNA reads TGTGCCAGCTCCGAAGGGGCGGGAGTCTTAGATACGCAGTATTTT. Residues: CASSEGAGVLDTQYF. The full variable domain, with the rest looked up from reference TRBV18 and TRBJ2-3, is NAGVMQNPRHLVRRRGQEARLRCSPMKGHSHVYWYRQLPEEGLKFMVYLQKENIIDESGMPKERFSAEFPKEGPSILRIQQVVRGDSAAYFCASSEGAGVLDTQYFGPGTRLTVL.

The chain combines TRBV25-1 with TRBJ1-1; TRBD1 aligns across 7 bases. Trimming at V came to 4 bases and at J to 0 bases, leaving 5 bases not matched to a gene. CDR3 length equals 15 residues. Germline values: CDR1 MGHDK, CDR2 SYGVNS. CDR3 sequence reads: CASSGGQAMNTEAFF. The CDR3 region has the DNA TGTGCCAGCAGTGGTGGACAGGCGATGAACACTGAAGCTTTCTTT.

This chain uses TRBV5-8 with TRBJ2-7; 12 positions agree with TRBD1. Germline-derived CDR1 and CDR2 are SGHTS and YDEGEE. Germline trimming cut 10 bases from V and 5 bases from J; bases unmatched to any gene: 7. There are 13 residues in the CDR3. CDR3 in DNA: TGTGCCGTCCGGGACAGGGGGCTCCACGAGCAGTACTTC. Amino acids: CAVRDRGLHEQYF.